The 21 T cell receptor beta chains reported below all come from one sample, sequenced in a study of control samples from healthy donors and cancer patients. Some clones are missing from TCRdb's copy, which holds only in-frame ones; the method was immunoSEQ multiplex PCR. The table has hundreds of thousands of clones, over 75% seen once; the top ten hold approximately 12%. The sequenced material came from PBMCs. The origin of the receptors is a woman aged 60 to 75 with lung cancer.

The J gene is TRBJ1-1, the V gene TRBV4-1, with D possibly being TRBD1 (6 bases). The CDR3 totals 15 residues. CDR1 is MGHRA and CDR2 is YSYEKL in the germline V gene. V shed 5 bases and J shed 1 base, with 14 bases lying between them. The CDR3 loop is CASSVPGTKNTEAFF. The CDR3 DNA is TGCGCCAGCAGCGTCCCCGGGACAAAGAACACTGAAGCTTTCTTT.

CDR3 DNA sequence: TGTGCCAGCAGCCGGGGACTAGCGGGAGCGACAGATACGCAGTATTTT. This codes for CASSRGLAGATDTQYF. The rearrangement links TRBV11-3 to TRBJ2-3; TRBD2 agrees at 14 bases. The germline gives CDR1 SGHNT, CDR2 YENEEA. The V and J ends lost 5 bases and 3 bases, in that order; junction bases with no gene match: 4. CDR3 size: 16 residues.

The rearrangement uses TRBV10-3 and TRBJ1-2, with D unresolved. Trimming removed 3 bases at V and 5 bases at J, with 7 bases between. This CDR3 has 12 amino acids. Germline V gene sequence: CDR1 ENHRY, CDR2 SYGVKD. The CDR3, as DNA: TGTGCCATCAGTGAAAGGGAATATGGCTACACCTTC. Translated: CAISEREYGYTF.

The chain recombines TRBV6-5 with TRBJ2-7; D is uncertain. In germline, CDR1 is MNHEY, CDR2 SVGAGI. Between the trimmed V and J ends, which lost 4 bases and 3 bases, there was a span of 10 bases. The CDR3 contains 13 residues. CDR3 loop: CASSSPLGYEQYF. CDR3 DNA sequence: TGTGCCAGCAGTTCCCCCTTGGGCTACGAGCAGTACTTC.

CDR3 DNA sequence: TGTGCCAGCATCCCAGGGCCCCTTAGCACAGATACGCAGTATTTT. This sequence encodes CASIPGPLSTDTQYF. The V call is TRBV5-4, the J call TRBJ2-3, with D possibly matching TRBD1 (5 bases). This CDR3 contains 15 residues. The germline V gene encodes CDR1 SGHNT and CDR2 YYREEE (reference sequence). Between the trimmed V and J ends, which lost 6 bases and 0 bases, there was a span of 14 bases.

The rearrangement uses TRBV28 and TRBJ1-5; tentatively, D is TRBD1 (6 bases). V gave up 8 bases and J gave up 3 bases, with 11 bases separating them. This CDR3 has 13 amino acids. Germline CDR1 and CDR2: MDHEN and SYDVKM. The CDR3 sequence: CASQGHPNQPQHF. Written as DNA, the CDR3 is TGTGCCAGCCAGGGACACCCCAATCAGCCCCAGCATTTT.

This clone turned up a few times. The gene calls are TRBV6-1 and TRBJ1-5, with D maybe TRBD1 (5 bases). The CDR3 runs to 15 residues. Germline values: CDR1 MNHNS, CDR2 SASEGT. Trimming stripped 0 bases from V and 6 bases from J, with 12 bases between. CDR3 residues: CASSEALQGSQPQHF. CDR3 nucleotide sequence: TGTGCCAGCAGTGAAGCCCTCCAGGGATCTCAGCCCCAGCATTTT.

The gene calls are TRBV5-1 and TRBJ2-5; D is possibly TRBD2 (6 bases). The length of the CDR3 is 16 residues. V lost 1 base and J lost 0, with 13 bases in between. CDR1 is SGHRS and CDR2 is YFSETQ in the germline V gene. DNA for the CDR3: TGCGCCAGCAGCTTGATGGGCGGGGTGAACCAAGAGACCCAGTACTTC. The encoded protein is CASSLMGGVNQETQYF.

CDR3 nucleotide sequence: TGTGCCAGCAGCTTGGTTGGTGCAGGGGCCCAAGAGACCCAGTACTTC. Translated, it gives CASSLVGAGAQETQYF. The chain carries TRBV5-6 and TRBJ2-5, with a weak D call TRBD1 (6 bases). Germline CDR1 reads SGHDT; CDR2 reads YYEEEE. CDR3 length equals 16 residues. V lost 0 bases and J lost 1, with 13 bases in between.

The chain is built from TRBV11-2 and TRBJ1-1; D is ambiguous. Trimming pared 5 bases from V and 4 bases from J, leaving 11 bases between. The CDR3 totals 13 residues. In germline, CDR1 is SGHAT, CDR2 FQNNGV. The CDR3 region is CASSPRLGTEAFF. The CDR3 bases are TGTGCCAGCAGCCCCCGACTGGGCACTGAAGCTTTCTTT.

The J gene is TRBJ2-5, the V gene TRBV5-1; D not resolved. Trimming left V 4 bases short and J 5 bases short, with 15 bases between. The CDR3 totals 14 residues. In germline, CDR1 is SGHRS, CDR2 YFSETQ. The CDR3 is CASSPGGVLETQYF. The CDR3 DNA is TGCGCCAGCAGCCCAGGTGGCGTGCTGGAGACCCAGTACTTC.

This chain links TRBV9 with TRBJ1-1, with TRBD1 matching over 10 bases. Germline CDR1 SGDLS, CDR2 YYNGEE. The CDR3 loop spans 16 amino acids. Germline trimming cut 4 bases from V and 0 bases from J; bases unmatched to any gene: 6. The CDR3: CASSRTGGSMNTEAFF. The CDR3 DNA follows: TGTGCCAGCAGCCGGACAGGGGGTTCAATGAACACTGAAGCTTTCTTT.

As for this clone: This CDR3 is also generated by other DNA sequences in the sample. J is TRBJ1-1 and V is TRBV7-2; D unresolved. The V end was cut by 5 bases, the J end by 0 bases, with 7 bases between. This CDR3 region has 13 residues. Per germline, CDR1 SGHTA and CDR2 FQGNSA. The CDR3 coding sequence is TGTGCCAGCAGCCCTCATATGAACACTGAAGCTTTCTTT. Protein: CASSPHMNTEAFF.

This clone was seen only once. The V gene is TRBV28, the J gene TRBJ2-7, with TRBD2 as a possible D gene (5 bases). The CDR3 extends over 12 amino acids. Germline CDR1 is MDHEN and CDR2 is SYDVKM. The V end was cut by 2 bases, the J end by 4 bases, with 6 bases between. As DNA, the CDR3 is TGTGCCAGCAGTTTAGGGAGATACGAGCAGTACTTC. It specifies CASSLGRYEQYF.

This clone occurred once. The gene calls are TRBV4-2 and TRBJ1-2; D remains unclear. CDR1 and CDR2 (germline): LGHNA, YNFKEQ. The CDR3 is 13 amino acids. Trimming stripped 0 bases from V and 8 bases from J, with 10 bases between. The CDR3 loop reads CASSQDGLVGYTF. In DNA, the CDR3 is TGTGCCAGCAGCCAAGATGGGCTGGTAGGCTACACCTTC.

The V gene is TRBV5-1, the J gene TRBJ2-7; 11 bases fit TRBD2. Germline-derived CDR1 and CDR2 are SGHRS and YFSETQ. The CDR3 has 14 amino acids. J gave up 6 bases and V 4 bases, and 6 bases lay outside the gene matches. The chain's CDR3 is CASSATSGRSEQYF. The CDR3 DNA is TGCGCCAGCAGCGCCACTAGCGGGAGAAGCGAGCAGTACTTC.

The chain couples TRBV21-1 to TRBJ2-7; the DNA was not compared with TRBD2, the D call given in the table. TRBV21-1 is termed a pseudogene. The CDR3 has 15 amino acids. Here the CDR3 reads CASSRGTSGGYEQYF. CDR3 nucleotide sequence: TGTGCCAGCAGCAGGGGGACTAGCGGGGGCTACGAGCAGTACTTC.

Concerning this clone: This CDR3 is also generated by other DNA sequences in the sample. This chain uses TRBV5-1 with TRBJ2-3, with D perhaps TRBD2 (5 bases). The CDR3 covers 14 residues. Germline values: CDR1 SGHRS, CDR2 YFSETQ. The V and J ends lost 4 bases and 0 bases respectively, with 9 bases between them. The CDR3 is CASSLDSSTDTQYF. The CDR3, as DNA: TGCGCCAGCAGCCTGGACTCGAGCACAGATACGCAGTATTTT.

This chain connects TRBV5-8 to TRBJ2-3, with 9 bases aligning to TRBD2. CDR1 is SGHTS, CDR2 YDEGEE, per germline. CDR3 length equals 15 residues. V was pared by 3 bases and J by 6 bases, with 8 bases of the junction left unmatched. Here the CDR3 DNA reads TGTGCCAGCAGCTCTCCCAGCGGGGGGATGGATACGCAGTATTTT. Translated: CASSSPSGGMDTQYF.

This chain uses TRBV28 with TRBJ2-1, with 10 bases fitting TRBD2. Germline V gives CDR1 MDHEN, CDR2 SYDVKM. V was clipped by 4 bases and J by 0 bases; unmatched bases: 6. This CDR3 comprises 17 residues. As DNA, the CDR3 is TGTGCCAGCAGTTACCCTCCTAGCGGGAGCTCCTACAATGAGCAGTTCTTC. Residues: CASSYPPSGSSYNEQFF.

The genes are TRBV6-5 and TRBJ2-1, with D tentatively TRBD1 (6 bases). CDR1 MNHEY and CDR2 SVGAGI come from the germline V gene. The CDR3 covers 15 residues. V lost 6 bases to trimming and J lost 4 bases, with 16 bases between them. As DNA, the CDR3 is TGTGCCAGCAGGGAGGACAGAATAACGTACAATGAGCAGTTCTTC. It is translated as CASREDRITYNEQFF.